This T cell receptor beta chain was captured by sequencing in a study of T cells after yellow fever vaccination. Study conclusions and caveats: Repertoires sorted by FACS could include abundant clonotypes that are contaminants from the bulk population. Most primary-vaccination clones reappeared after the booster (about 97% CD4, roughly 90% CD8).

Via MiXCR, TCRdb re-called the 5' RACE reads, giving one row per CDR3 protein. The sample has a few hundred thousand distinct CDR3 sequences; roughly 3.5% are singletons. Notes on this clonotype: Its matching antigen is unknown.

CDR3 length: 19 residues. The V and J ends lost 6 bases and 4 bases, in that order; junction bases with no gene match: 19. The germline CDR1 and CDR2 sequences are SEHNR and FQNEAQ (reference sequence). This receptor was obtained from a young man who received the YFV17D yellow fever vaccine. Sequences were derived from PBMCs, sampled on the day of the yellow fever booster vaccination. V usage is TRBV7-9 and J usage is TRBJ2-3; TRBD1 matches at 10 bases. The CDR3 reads CASSHNLPGGGQGPDTQYF. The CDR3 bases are TGTGCCAGCAGTCACAACCTTCCGGGAGGGGGACAGGGGCCAGATACGCAGTATTTT.